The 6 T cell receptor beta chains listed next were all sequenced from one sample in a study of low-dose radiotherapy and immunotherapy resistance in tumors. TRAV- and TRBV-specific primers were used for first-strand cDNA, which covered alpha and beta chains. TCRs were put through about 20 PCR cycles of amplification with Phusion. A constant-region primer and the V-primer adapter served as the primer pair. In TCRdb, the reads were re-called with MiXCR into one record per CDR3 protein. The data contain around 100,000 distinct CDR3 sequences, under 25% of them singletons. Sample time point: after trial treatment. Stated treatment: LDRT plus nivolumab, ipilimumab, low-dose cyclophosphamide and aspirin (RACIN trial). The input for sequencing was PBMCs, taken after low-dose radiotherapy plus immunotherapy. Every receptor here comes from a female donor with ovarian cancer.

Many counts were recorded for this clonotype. The DNA for the CDR3 is TGTGCCAGCAGTTTAGGGGGGGCGTCGATGGGTGAAAAACTGTTTTTT. This codes for CASSLGGASMGEKLFF. The V call is TRBV28, the J call TRBJ1-4; D may be TRBD1 (6 bases). Per the germline V gene, CDR1 is MDHEN and CDR2 is SYDVKM. The V and J ends lost 2 bases and 7 bases respectively, with 17 bases between them. This CDR3 contains 16 residues.

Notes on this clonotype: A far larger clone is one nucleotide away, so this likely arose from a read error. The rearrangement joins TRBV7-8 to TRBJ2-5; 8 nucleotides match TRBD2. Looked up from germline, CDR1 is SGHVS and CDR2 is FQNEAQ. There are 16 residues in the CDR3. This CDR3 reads CAGSLAGGGIQETQYF. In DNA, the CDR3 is TGTGCCGGCAGCTTAGCTGGCGGGGGGATCCAAGAGACCCAGTACTTC.

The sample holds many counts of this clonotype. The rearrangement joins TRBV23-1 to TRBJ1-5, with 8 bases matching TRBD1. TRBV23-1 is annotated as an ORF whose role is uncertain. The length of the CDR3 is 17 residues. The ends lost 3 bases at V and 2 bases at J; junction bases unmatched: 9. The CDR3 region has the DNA TGCGCCAGCAGTCACCACTTACCGGGACAGGGCAATCAGCCCCAGCATTTT. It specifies CASSHHLPGQGNQPQHF.

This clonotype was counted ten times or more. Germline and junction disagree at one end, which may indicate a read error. CDR3 nucleotides: TGTGCCACCAGCAGAGACACAATACCACCCAGGGGCTTC. It is translated as CATSRDTIPPRGF. This chain connects TRBV15 to TRBJ1-2, with D perhaps TRBD1 (6 bases). Germline V gene data show CDR1 as LNHNV and CDR2 as YYDKDF (reference sequence). There are 13 residues in the CDR3.

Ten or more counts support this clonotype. The CDR3 coding sequence is TGTGCCAGCACTCAAAATTGGGAGGGGGATACGCAGTATTTT. Protein sequence: CASTQNWEGDTQYF. The chain uses TRBV2 and TRBJ2-3; 7 nucleotides align to TRBD2. CDR1 and CDR2 (germline): SNHLY, FYNNEI. The CDR3 loop spans 14 amino acids. Unmatched junction bases numbered 10, after V lost 7 bases and J lost 6 bases.

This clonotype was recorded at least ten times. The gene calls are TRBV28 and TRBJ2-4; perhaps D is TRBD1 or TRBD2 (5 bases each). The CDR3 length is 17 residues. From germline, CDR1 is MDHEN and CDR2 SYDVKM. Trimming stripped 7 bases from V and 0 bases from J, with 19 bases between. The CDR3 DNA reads TGTGCCAGCACTAAAGAGGGGCAGGTGTTAGCCAAAAACATTCAGTACTTC. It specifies CASTKEGQVLAKNIQYF.